The 5 T cell receptor beta chains listed next were all sequenced from one sample in a study of blood T cells in healthy people across ages. Using a J-beta primer mix together with a sample-barcoded 5' primer, a second PCR was run for roughly 6 to 11 cycles. TCRdb passed the 5' RACE reads through MiXCR, listing each CDR3 protein once. The table lists around 900,000 distinct CDR3 sequences, approximately 50% of them singletons, with 20% to 25% in the top ten. The sequenced sample consisted of blood. All receptors come from a woman aged 55-69 years in good health.

This clonotype was observed a single time. This sequence joins TRBV3-1 and TRBJ2-1, with a weak D call TRBD2 (5 bases). Trimming left V 0 bases short and J 3 bases short, with 15 bases between. This CDR3 has 17 residues. The germline V gene has CDR1 LGHDT and CDR2 YNNKEL (reference sequence). The CDR3 sequence is CASSQEWPGKVYNEQFF. The CDR3 region has the DNA TGTGCCAGCAGCCAAGAATGGCCGGGGAAAGTCTACAATGAGCAGTTCTTC.

The rearrangement links TRBV9 to TRBJ2-5, with TRBD2 matching over 8 bases. The CDR3 contains 15 residues. Germline CDR1 SGDLS, CDR2 YYNGEE. The V and J ends lost 2 bases and 2 bases, in that order; junction bases with no gene match: 5. The CDR3 reads CASSVRAGVQETQYF. Written as DNA, the CDR3 is TGTGCCAGCAGCGTTCGAGCGGGAGTACAAGAGACCCAGTACTTC.

This clonotype was seen a few times. CDR3 coding DNA: TGTGCCAGCAGTTTTCGGGGTTACAATGAGCAGTTCTTC. Amino acids: CASSFRGYNEQFF. The V and J genes are TRBV12-3 or TRBV12-4 and TRBJ2-1; TRBD2 might be the D (5 bases). The CDR3 is made up of 13 amino acids. Deletions cut 3 bases from V and 4 bases from J, with 7 bases between.

The chain employs TRBV7-7 and TRBJ2-5; D ambiguous. This CDR3 region has 14 residues. Per germline, CDR1 SSHAT and CDR2 FNYEAQ (reference sequence). The germline V and J ends were trimmed by 1 base and 5 bases, with 11 bases remaining between them. The CDR3 sequence is CASSLGPDGETQYF. The CDR3 DNA reads TGTGCCAGCAGCTTAGGACCAGACGGGGAGACCCAGTACTTC.

Remarks on this clonotype: The germline gene is not matched at one end of the junction; a read error may be the cause. V usage is TRBV20-1 and J usage is TRBJ2-5; D not certain. The end of the DNA fits TRBJ2-7 better, so the J call may be wrong. The germline V gene encodes CDR1 DFQATT and CDR2 SNEGSKA (reference sequence). This CDR3 is 11 amino acids long. The CDR3: CIARVRAEQYF. The CDR3 region has the DNA TGCATTGCTAGAGTTAGGGCCGAGCAGTACTTC.